A selection of T cell receptor beta chains follows, all from one sample in a study of blood T cell repertoires in COVID-19. Only in-frame clones appear in the TCRdb table, and some are missing; sequencing was by immunoSEQ multiplex PCR. The table shows 350,000 to 400,000 clones, with more than 85% occurring only once. The sample taken for sequencing was PBMCs or T cells enriched from blood (not recorded which). The receptors stem from a woman between 40 and 55 years old who had been exposed to COVID-19. Both conserved end residues are part of each CDR3. The D gene is left open where the match is weak. Not all rows give a size; the values are once, few, many and, for expanded clones, a class.

J: TRBJ2-2; V: TRBV3-1/TRBV3-2; D: TRBD1; size: -; DNA: TGTGCCAGCAGAGTGACAGGGGGCGCGAGAAGCACCGGGGAGCTGTTTTTT; CDR3: CASRVTGGARSTGELFF
J: TRBJ2-3; V: TRBV6-1; D: -; size: -; DNA: TGTGCCAGCAGTGAAGGGGGGGGCACAGATACGCAGTATTTT; CDR3: CASSEGGGTDTQYF
J: TRBJ1-6; V: TRBV11-2; D: -; size: -; DNA: TGTGCCAGCAGCCAGAACCCGGGAGGGTTTTCACCCCTCCACTTT; CDR3: CASSQNPGGFSPLHF
J: TRBJ2-1; V: TRBV18; D: -; size: -; DNA: TGTGCCAGCTCGCCGACAGTCTACAATGAGCAGTTCTTC; CDR3: CASSPTVYNEQFF
J: TRBJ2-3; V: TRBV5-1; D: -; size: -; DNA: TGCGCCAGCAGCTTGGGAGAGCCCCCGACAGATACGCAGTATTTT; CDR3: CASSLGEPPTDTQYF
J: TRBJ2-1; V: TRBV4-3; D: TRBD2; size: -; DNA: TGCGCCAGCAGCCAGTTAGCGGGAGGGCTAGGGAATGAGCAGTTCTTC; CDR3: CASSQLAGGLGNEQFF
J: TRBJ2-1; V: TRBV11-3; D: TRBD1; size: -; DNA: TGTGCCAGCGGGGGACAGGTATACAATGAGCAGTTCTTC; CDR3: CASGGQVYNEQFF
J: TRBJ1-6; V: TRBV3-1/TRBV3-2; D: -; size: -; DNA: TGTGCCAGCAGCCAAGTCGGTTCACCCCTCCACTTT; CDR3: CASSQVGSPLHF
J: TRBJ1-2; V: TRBV12-3/TRBV12-4; D: TRBD1; size: -; DNA: TGTGCCAGCAGTATCGACAGGGGCTATGGCTACACCTTC; CDR3: CASSIDRGYGYTF
J: TRBJ2-7; V: TRBV29-1; D: TRBD1; size: -; DNA: TGCAGCGTTGAAGGGACAGGACCCTACGAGCAGTACTTC; CDR3: CSVEGTGPYEQYF
J: TRBJ1-5; V: TRBV9; D: -; size: -; DNA: TGTGCCAGCAGCGTAGGAGGAAGAAATCAGCCCCAGCATTTT; CDR3: CASSVGGRNQPQHF
J: TRBJ1-2; V: TRBV30; D: -; size: -; DNA: TGTGCCTGGAGCGTTAATCGGAACTATGGCTACACCTTC; CDR3: CAWSVNRNYGYTF
J: TRBJ1-2; V: TRBV11-2; D: -; size: -; DNA: TGTGCCAGCAGCCTGGGTGCGGGGGCGTCAGCCTATGGCTACACCTTC; CDR3: CASSLGAGASAYGYTF
J: TRBJ1-1; V: TRBV3-1/TRBV3-2; D: TRBD1; size: once; DNA: TGTGCCAGCAGCCAAGGACAGGGTTACACTGAAGCTTTCTTT; CDR3: CASSQGQGYTEAFF
J: TRBJ1-2; V: TRBV6-5; D: -; size: -; DNA: TGTGCCAGCAGACAACCGGGACAAGGCGGCTATGGCTACACCTTC; CDR3: CASRQPGQGGYGYTF
J: TRBJ1-5; V: TRBV7-2; D: TRBD1; size: -; DNA: TGTGCCAGCAGCTCGCCGGGACAGGGGAATCAGCCCCAGCATTTT; CDR3: CASSSPGQGNQPQHF
J: TRBJ2-1; V: TRBV15; D: TRBD2; size: -; DNA: TGTGCCACCAGCAGGAACCAACTAGCGGCGCAGTTCTTC; CDR3: CATSRNQLAAQFF
J: TRBJ2-1; V: TRBV3-1/TRBV3-2; D: TRBD1; size: -; DNA: TGTGCCAGCAGCCCCAGGGACAGGGGATACAATGAGCAGTTCTTC; CDR3: CASSPRDRGYNEQFF
J: TRBJ1-2; V: TRBV5-8; D: -; size: many; DNA: TGTGCCAGCAGCTTGGGCGTTTTACAGAACTATGGCTACACCTTC; CDR3: CASSLGVLQNYGYTF
J: TRBJ2-5; V: TRBV6-6; D: TRBD1; size: once; DNA: TGTGCCAGCAGTTACTCGAGACAGGGGAATACCCAGTACTTC; CDR3: CASSYSRQGNTQYF
J: TRBJ1-5; V: TRBV5-5; D: TRBD1; size: -; DNA: TGTGCCAGCAGCTTATCAGGGGGAAGCAATCAGCCCCAGCATTTT; CDR3: CASSLSGGSNQPQHF
J: TRBJ2-7; V: TRBV7-9; D: TRBD2; size: few; DNA: TGTGCCAGCACCTCCGGACTAGCGGTATACGAGCAGTACTTC; CDR3: CASTSGLAVYEQYF
J: TRBJ2-7; V: TRBV7-2; D: TRBD2; size: -; DNA: TGTGCCAGCAGCTTAGTTGCGACTAGCGGGAGGTACGAGCAGTACTTC; CDR3: CASSLVATSGRYEQYF
J: TRBJ1-3; V: TRBV9; D: -; size: -; DNA: TGTGCCAGCAGCGTAGATATGGGAAACACCATATATTTT; CDR3: CASSVDMGNTIYF
J: TRBJ2-5; V: TRBV27; D: TRBD2; size: -; DNA: TGTGCCAGCAGTTCGCCCCTTACGAGCGGGAGGGGCCAAGAGACCCAGTACTTC; CDR3: CASSSPLTSGRGQETQYF
J: TRBJ2-5; V: TRBV7-6; D: TRBD2; size: -; DNA: TGTGCCAGCAGCCTTACCAGGACTAGCATAGAGACCCAGTACTTC; CDR3: CASSLTRTSIETQYF
J: TRBJ2-1; V: TRBV7-2; D: -; size: -; DNA: TGTGCCAGCAGCTTAGCGGGAGTCCACAATGAGCAGTTCTTC; CDR3: CASSLAGVHNEQFF
J: TRBJ1-2; V: TRBV28; D: TRBD1; size: once; DNA: TGTGCCAGCAGTGCCCATGGGCAGGGGGCGGGCGGCTACACCTTC; CDR3: CASSAHGQGAGGYTF
J: TRBJ2-3; V: TRBV18; D: TRBD2; size: -; DNA: TGTGCCAGCTCACCGATCGACTCTAGCGGGGGTAGCACAGATACGCAGTATTTT; CDR3: CASSPIDSSGGSTDTQYF
J: TRBJ1-2; V: TRBV3-1/TRBV3-2; D: TRBD1; size: once; DNA: TGTGCCAGCGGGACAGGGGTTGGCTACACCTTC; CDR3: CASGTGVGYTF
J: TRBJ2-7; V: TRBV10-3; D: TRBD2; size: -; DNA: TGTGCCATCAGGGACCTAGCGGTCTCCTACGAGCAGTACTTC; CDR3: CAIRDLAVSYEQYF
J: TRBJ2-2; V: TRBV11-3; D: -; size: -; DNA: TGTGCCAGCAGCTACGGCCGGAGAACCGGGGAGCTGTTTTTT; CDR3: CASSYGRRTGELFF
J: TRBJ1-2; V: TRBV5-4; D: -; size: -; DNA: TGTGCCAGCAGCTTGGTAGATGTCCAGGGTTATGGCTACACCTTC; CDR3: CASSLVDVQGYGYTF
J: TRBJ2-2; V: TRBV5-1; D: -; size: -; DNA: TGCGCCAGCAGCTTGGAGGGAGTGAACACCGGGGAGCTGTTTTTT; CDR3: CASSLEGVNTGELFF
J: TRBJ2-2; V: TRBV5-1; D: -; size: -; DNA: TGCGCCAGCAGCTTGCGGCAGGGAGGTCCCGGGGAGCTGTTTTTT; CDR3: CASSLRQGGPGELFF
J: TRBJ2-3; V: TRBV19; D: TRBD2; size: -; DNA: TGTGCCAGCAGAGCTAGCGGGGGGGCAGATACGCAGTATTTT; CDR3: CASRASGGADTQYF
J: TRBJ1-5; V: TRBV12-3/TRBV12-4; D: -; size: -; DNA: TGTGCCAGCAGTTTCGGGGGTGGTCAGCCCCAGCATTTT; CDR3: CASSFGGGQPQHF
J: TRBJ2-7; V: TRBV6-5; D: -; size: -; DNA: TGTGCCAGCAGTTACGGGGAGGGGGCCTACGAGCAGTACTTC; CDR3: CASSYGEGAYEQYF
J: TRBJ2-2; V: TRBV6-5; D: -; size: -; DNA: TGTGCCAGCAGCCCCCGGGCCGGGGAGCTGTTTTTT; CDR3: CASSPRAGELFF
J: TRBJ2-4; V: TRBV18; D: TRBD2; size: -; DNA: TGTGCCAGCTCCCCTGGGGCAGGGAGGGACATTCAGTACTTC; CDR3: CASSPGAGRDIQYF
J: TRBJ1-4; V: TRBV6-4; D: -; size: -; DNA: TGTGCCAGTCCAGTTAATGAAAAACTGTTTTTT; CDR3: CASPVNEKLFF
J: TRBJ1-2; V: TRBV25-1; D: TRBD1; size: -; DNA: TGTGCCAGCAGTGGCCTTGGACAGGCCCTGAACTATGGCTACACCTTC; CDR3: CASSGLGQALNYGYTF
J: TRBJ1-4; V: TRBV14; D: -; size: -; DNA: TGTGCCAGCAGCCAACGGCAGGGGCCTAATGAAAAACTGTTTTTT; CDR3: CASSQRQGPNEKLFF